Presented here are 5 T cell receptor beta chains from one specimen sequenced in a study of vaccination effects on CD4 cells after COVID-19. Profiled with immunoSEQ multiplex PCR; TCRdb holds only in-frame clones, not every one. The sample carries roughly 41,000 clones, around 70% recorded once. After expansion with viral peptide pools in the ViraFEST assay, antigen-specific CD4+ T cells were sequenced. At the end of more than 8 days of culture, CD4+ T cells were isolated. Each participant received a vaccine that was either BNT162b2 or mRNA-1273, given as two doses. What these receptors recognize is not known. This sample comprised CD4+ T cells from PBMCs cultured with HCoV-OC43 spike peptides, obtained after COVID-19 vaccination. This sample's subset: HCoV-OC43 spike overlapping peptide pool stimulation. These receptors originate from a human donor who received a COVID-19 vaccine.

The chain employs TRBV10-3 and TRBJ1-1, with a possible D match to TRBD1 (6 bases). V lost 6 bases and J 6 bases, leaving 14 bases between the germline ends. The CDR3 has 13 residues. CDR1 and CDR2 from the germline V gene are ENHRY and SYGVKD. CDR3 coding DNA: TGTGCCATCAGCCCTCAGGGGTACCCTGAAGCTTTCTTT. Translation: CAISPQGYPEAFF.

This clone appeared once. The rearrangement links TRBV5-1 to TRBJ1-1; D is ambiguous. V lost 2 bases, J lost 1 base, and 6 bases lay in between. CDR1 is SGHRS, CDR2 YFSETQ, per germline. CDR3 size: 13 residues. The CDR3 sequence: CASSFDGNTEAFF. In DNA form, the CDR3 reads TGCGCCAGCAGCTTTGACGGGAACACTGAAGCTTTCTTT.

The chain has TRBV18 and TRBJ1-1; D may be TRBD1 (6 bases). The V gene lost 0 bases and the J gene lost 3 bases, with 14 bases spanning the gap. The CDR3 totals 16 residues. Germline assignment: CDR1 KGHSH and CDR2 LQKENI. CDR3 DNA: TGTGCCAGCTCACCACCGCCCGGACAGTACGACACTGAAGCTTTCTTT. Residues: CASSPPPGQYDTEAFF.

The chain joins TRBV19 to TRBJ1-3; D is ambiguous. Trimming left V 3 bases short and J 5 bases short, with 2 bases between. Per germline, CDR1 LNHDA and CDR2 SQIVND (reference sequence). This CDR3 has 11 amino acids. The CDR3 nucleotides read TGTGCCAGTAGTATTCGAAACACCATATATTTT. Its protein is CASSIRNTIYF.

The chain employs TRBV10-3 and TRBJ2-2; no clear D. Germline loops: CDR1 ENHRY, CDR2 SYGVKD. V shed 3 bases and J shed 6 bases, with 11 bases lying between them. This CDR3 is 14 amino acids long. The CDR3 sequence is CAISELETAGELFF. For the CDR3, the DNA is TGTGCCATCAGTGAATTGGAAACGGCCGGGGAGCTGTTTTTT.